Listed here are 8 T cell receptor beta chains from one sample, sequenced in a study of cytomegalovirus exposure and HLA in healthy donors. The assay was immunoSEQ multiplex PCR, and TCRdb's table has in-frame clones only and misses some. Among 170,000 or so clones listed, about 80% were seen once. Sample: PBMCs. The receptors originated from a woman under 30 in good health and CMV-seropositive.

The gene calls are TRBV9 and TRBJ1-1, with 8 bases matching TRBD1. V lost 3 bases and J lost 9; bases outside the gene matches: 16. The CDR3 length is 16 residues. Per germline, CDR1 SGDLS and CDR2 YYNGEE. CDR3: CASSATGDRALGKAFF. CDR3 sequence (DNA): TGTGCCAGCAGCGCGACAGGGGATAGGGCTTTAGGTAAAGCTTTCTTT.

This clone was recorded only once. The J gene is TRBJ2-2, the V gene TRBV10-2; the D gene is possibly TRBD2 (6 bases). CDR3 length: 15 residues. Per the germline V gene, CDR1 is WSHSY and CDR2 is SAAADI. V was clipped by 2 bases and J by 2 bases, with 9 bases between them. The CDR3 DNA reads TGCGCCAGCAGTGAGGGGACTCCAAACACCGGGGAGCTGTTTTTT. It is translated as CASSEGTPNTGELFF.

The V gene is TRBV6-5, the J gene TRBJ1-2; D gene ambiguous. The CDR3 has 15 residues. The V gene's germline CDR1 is MNHEY and CDR2 SVGAGI. The ends were cut back, 5 bases at V and 1 base at J, with 14 bases in the middle. CDR3 sequence reads: CASSRTQESNYGYTF. CDR3 nucleotide sequence: TGTGCCAGCAGTAGAACTCAGGAAAGTAACTATGGCTACACCTTC.

The chain combines TRBV6-1 with TRBJ2-1; 12 bases fit TRBD2. V lost 2 bases, J lost 8 bases, and 4 bases stayed unmatched. This CDR3 has 15 residues. Germline-derived CDR1 and CDR2 are MNHNS and SASEGT. CDR3 region: CASSESSGGAHEQFF. In DNA, the CDR3 is TGTGCCAGCAGTGAATCTAGCGGGGGGGCGCATGAGCAGTTCTTC.

This clone has a single count. This chain joins TRBV9 and TRBJ2-5, with D uncertain. Germline CDR1 SGDLS, CDR2 YYNGEE. The CDR3 length is 16 residues. Trimming removed 0 bases at V and 2 bases at J, with 14 bases between. The CDR3 reads CASSVGPHLVQETQYF. The CDR3 DNA sequence: TGTGCCAGCAGCGTAGGCCCTCATTTAGTTCAAGAGACCCAGTACTTC. Complete variable domain (other parts from reference TRBV9 and TRBJ2-5): DSGVTQTPKHLITATGQRVTLRCSPRSGDLSVYWYQQSLDQGLQFLIQYYNGEERAKGNILERFSAQQFPDLHSELNLSSLELGDSALYFCASSVGPHLVQETQYFGPGTRLLVL.

This rearrangement joins TRBV5-1 to TRBJ2-7, with 11 bases lining up with TRBD2. This CDR3 comprises 14 residues. Unmatched junction bases numbered 2, after V lost 3 bases and J lost 3 bases. The germline V gene encodes CDR1 SGHRS and CDR2 YFSETQ. The CDR3 sequence: CASSYGLAGYEQYF. The CDR3 coding sequence is TGCGCCAGCAGCTACGGACTAGCGGGCTACGAGCAGTACTTC.

V gene TRBV5-1 combines with J gene TRBJ1-1; D is undetermined. This CDR3 is 15 amino acids long. The V end was cut by 0 bases, the J end by 0 bases, with 9 bases between. Germline V CDR1 and CDR2: SGHRS, YFSETQ. The CDR3 nucleotides read TGCGCCAGCAGCTTGGAAGCTGACATGAACACTGAAGCTTTCTTT. It is translated as CASSLEADMNTEAFF.

V is TRBV19 and J is TRBJ1-2, with a possible D match to TRBD1 (6 bases). The germline gives CDR1 LNHDA, CDR2 SQIVND (reference sequence). Trimming stripped 0 bases from V and 8 bases from J, with 19 bases between. CDR3 length equals 16 residues. Here the CDR3 reads CASSIDSGALVGGYTF. In nucleotides, the CDR3 is TGTGCCAGTAGTATAGACTCAGGGGCCCTCGTGGGCGGCTACACCTTC.